This TCR beta chain was observed in a study of blood T cell repertoires in COVID-19 (dated by TCRdb to the early 2020s). Turning to the overall study: Collaborator samples came from the United States, Italy and Spain and covered acute and convalescent phases of COVID-19. The prospective study material was composed of cDNA or gDNA derived from T cells, B-cell-depleted T cells, or PBMCs. Deeply sampled blood TCRbeta repertoires from subjects exposed to, actively infected with, or recovered from COVID-19 were included in the dataset. The repertoires were released in a freely available public database meant as a resource for research on the immune response to SARS-CoV-2. The samples were drawn from two sources: the first 160 participants of the ongoing ImmuneRACE study, and about 1,300 subjects contributed by 6 global collaborators. The sample metadata nearly always contained a de-identified subject ID, COVID-19 status, age in years and sex. Where available, HLA class I and class II types were taken from metadata supplied by the sample provider and were not determined by assay-based typing.

A word on this clone: The target of this receptor is not known. The record has no base qualities; no much larger clone is one base away.

Enrolling through a virtual design, the prospective study's participants ranged in age from roughly 18 to 95 years and lived across roughly 23 United States geographic areas. In the prospective study, cohorts were assigned on the basis of participant-reported clinical history obtained from a screening survey and a study questionnaire. Recovered participants in ImmuneRACE Cohort 3 were defined as having two consecutive negative NP/OP PCR tests, clearance from a healthcare professional, or resolution of symptoms. Each participant in the prospective study had whole blood, serum and a nasopharyngeal or oropharyngeal swab collected by mobile phlebotomists. Over a roughly 2-month period, participants in the prospective study had the option of providing additional blood draws and questionnaires. Blood samples from the prospective study were shipped frozen or at room temperature prior to DNA extraction.

The trim is 3 bases for V and 0 bases for J, with a gap of 10 bases between the germline ends. The CDR3 starts with the cysteine, ends with the phenylalanine, and has 15 residues. The DNA shown is the 45-base CDR3, in frame from base 1. From the germline V gene (reference sequence), CDR1 is SGHNT and CDR2 is YYREEE. The research as a whole found: The amount of clinical and demographic metadata varied by source and participant and was provided uncurated.

The immunoSEQ Assay, a bias-controlled multiplex PCR, was used to amplify TCRbeta CDR3 regions from genomic DNA. Under the source paper's analysis protocol: The number of nucleated cells in each sample was estimated by amplification of reference gene primers within the assay. Sequence reads were collapsed and filtered to measure the absolute abundance of every unique TCRbeta CDR3 rearrangement. Productive Simpson clonality was computed per sample as the square root of Simpson's diversity index over productive rearrangements. This immuneACCESS table, as held by TCRdb, lists in-frame sequences with V and J called but not all clones. Of the missing ones, under half trace to an unresolved V gene in checked studies; the others have no known cause. V and J calls and clone size are as listed in that table; D and trimming were resolved from the DNA. The sample has some 330,000 clones on record, under 90% of them singletons. In total, the top ten clones hold around 4% of the sample.

The rearrangement combines TRBV5-4 with TRBJ2-1; the D gene identity is not certain. The sample was PBMCs or T cells enriched from blood (not recorded which). The TCR sequence derives from a man aged 25-40 years who had recovered from COVID-19. The CDR3 in this case is CASSSSVSSYNEQFF. At the DNA level, the sequence is TGTGCCAGCAGCTCGTCGGTCTCCTCCTACAATGAGCAGTTCTTC.